These 21 T cell receptor beta chains originate from one sample sequenced in a study of neurological immune-mediated disorders. TCRdb re-called the 5' RACE reads with MiXCR, one entry per CDR3 protein. The sample has under 45,000 distinct CDR3 sequences, roughly 14% seen once. The sequencing input was CD4+ T cells from blood. These receptors were taken from a woman aged 60 to 75 with HTLV-1-associated myelopathy (HAM/TSP).

The CDR3 bases are TGCAGTGCTAGCGTGGCTAGCGGGGGCACAGATACGCAGTATTTT. Residues: CSASVASGGTDTQYF. The gene calls are TRBV20-1 and TRBJ2-3; TRBD2 agrees at 9 bases. Germline loops: CDR1 DFQATT, CDR2 SNEGSKA (reference sequence). J gave up 1 base and V 3 bases, and 5 bases lay outside the gene matches. The CDR3 covers 15 residues.

This sequence joins TRBV12-3 or TRBV12-4 and TRBJ2-1; D ambiguous. The CDR3 covers 13 residues. Trimming took 5 bases from V and 9 from J, leaving 14 bases between them. The CDR3 nucleotides read TGTGCCAGCAGTCCCCAGCTAGGCAGTGAGCAGTTCTTC. It translates to CASSPQLGSEQFF.

This clonotype was observed many times. This rearrangement joins TRBV27 to TRBJ1-2, with D perhaps matching TRBD1 (5 bases). The V and J ends lost 2 bases and 7 bases respectively, with 17 bases between them. The CDR3 covers 15 residues. CDR1 is MNHEY and CDR2 is SMNVEV in the germline V gene (reference sequence). As DNA, the CDR3 is TGTGCCAGCAGTTTAATCGGCGGGGGTGTCGGTGGCTACACCTTC. It is translated as CASSLIGGGVGGYTF.

This clonotype was seen many times. This chain joins TRBV25-1 and TRBJ2-6; 7 bases fit TRBD1. The CDR3 length is 16 residues. Germline assignment: CDR1 MGHDK and CDR2 SYGVNS. The V and J ends lost 3 bases and 4 bases, in that order; junction bases with no gene match: 6. The CDR3 DNA is TGTGCCAGCAGTGACCACACAGGGGTCGGGGCCAACGTCCTGACTTTC. It yields the protein CASSDHTGVGANVLTF.

Details on this clonotype: One end of the junction varies from germline; a read error may be responsible. V gene TRBV5-1 combines with J gene TRBJ2-2, with D possibly matching TRBD1 (6 bases). In germline, CDR1 is SGHRS, CDR2 YFSETQ. The CDR3 extends over 15 amino acids. Here the CDR3 reads CASSSDWGRSGELFF. DNA of the CDR3: TGTGCCAGCAGCTCCGACTGGGGGCGGTCCGGGGAGCTGTTTTTT.

This clonotype was seen many times. The V call is TRBV20-1, the J call TRBJ2-7; D unclear. The CDR3 has 13 residues. The V gene lost 2 bases and the J gene lost 3 bases, with 11 bases spanning the gap. From germline, CDR1 is DFQATT and CDR2 SNEGSKA (reference sequence). CDR3 nucleotides: TGCAGTGCTAGATCGCCAGCCTACTACGAGCAGTACTTC. Its protein is CSARSPAYYEQYF.

In its sample, this clonotype was seen many times. The chain has TRBV3-1 and TRBJ1-2, with a weak D call TRBD1 (6 bases). The germline V gene has CDR1 LGHDT and CDR2 YNNKEL (reference sequence). This CDR3 contains 12 residues. The V end was cut by 1 base, the J end by 7 bases, with 7 bases between. CDR3 loop: CASSQVGGGYTF. CDR3 in DNA: TGTGCCAGCAGCCAAGTAGGGGGTGGCTACACCTTC.

This clonotype was found many times. The CDR3 DNA reads TGCGCCAGCAGTAAGGGGCAGAACACAGATACGCAGTATTTT. It is translated as CASSKGQNTDTQYF. The chain carries TRBV5-1 and TRBJ2-3; tentative D call: TRBD1 (5 bases). Trimming stripped 5 bases from V and 2 bases from J, with 12 bases between. This CDR3 spans 14 amino acids. Germline CDR1 and CDR2: SGHRS and YFSETQ.

The table lists this clonotype with many counts. CDR3 coding DNA: TGTGCCAGCAGTACGCAAAGCGGCTACATGAACACTGAAGCTTTCTTT. Its translation is CASSTQSGYMNTEAFF. The J gene is TRBJ1-1, the V gene TRBV12-3 or TRBV12-4, with D unclear. Trimming took off 5 bases at V and 0 bases at J, with 16 bases between the two ends. This CDR3 spans 16 amino acids.

Ten or more counts support this clonotype. This sequence joins TRBV20-1 and TRBJ2-1, with TRBD1 matching 12 bases. CDR1 is DFQATT and CDR2 is SNEGSKA in the germline V gene (reference sequence). The V segment lost 1 base and the J segment 7 bases; nucleotides outside the gene matches: 5. The CDR3 runs 15 residues. As DNA, the CDR3 is TGCAGTGCTAGAGCCGGGACAGGGGGCCTGAATGAGCAGTTCTTC. It is translated as CSARAGTGGLNEQFF.

At least ten counts were recorded for this clonotype. The rearrangement uses TRBV20-1 and TRBJ2-7, with 7 bases aligning to TRBD2. V shed 8 bases, J shed 4 bases, and the junction held 8 bases outside the gene matches. The germline V gene encodes CDR1 DFQATT and CDR2 SNEGSKA (reference sequence). There are 12 residues in the CDR3. CDR3 coding DNA: TGCAGTCCCTCCCCCGGGGGGTACGAGCAGTACTTC. As protein: CSPSPGGYEQYF.

The sample holds many counts of this clonotype. Here the CDR3 DNA reads TGCGCCAGCAGCTACGGAGGGGGCACCCAAGCGAACACCGGGGAGCTGTTTTTT. As protein: CASSYGGGTQANTGELFF. The rearrangement links TRBV5-1 to TRBJ2-2; D possibly corresponds to TRBD1 (7 bases). Deletions cut 3 bases from V and 0 bases from J, with 18 bases between. The germline CDR1 and CDR2 sequences are SGHRS and YFSETQ. This CDR3 has 18 amino acids.

This clonotype was observed at least ten times. The chain links TRBV15 to TRBJ2-3; D may be TRBD2 (5 bases). This CDR3 spans 14 amino acids. The V gene's germline CDR1 is LNHNV and CDR2 YYDKDF (reference sequence). Trimming took off 8 bases at V and 2 bases at J, with 14 bases between the two ends. CDR3 region: CATGEGSHTDTQYF. CDR3 sequence (DNA): TGTGCCACCGGTGAGGGATCCCACACAGATACGCAGTATTTT. Looking up the rest from reference TRBV15 and TRBJ2-3 gives the full variable domain: DAMVIQNPRYQVTQFGKPVTLSCSQTLNHNVMYWYQQKSSQAPKLLFHYYDKDFNNEADTPDNFQSRRPNTSFCFLDIRSPGLGDTAMYLCATGEGSHTDTQYFGPGTRLTVL.

The genes are TRBV3-1 and TRBJ2-3; perhaps TRBD2 as D (6 bases). Trimming took 4 bases from V and 6 from J, leaving 20 bases between them. The CDR3 contains 16 residues. Germline CDR1 is LGHDT and CDR2 is YNNKEL (reference sequence). The chain's CDR3 is CASSPAGGSWSDTQYF. CDR3 sequence (DNA): TGTGCCAGCAGCCCCGCTGGGGGGAGTTGGTCGGATACGCAGTATTTT.

The V gene is TRBV18, the J gene TRBJ2-1; D may be TRBD1 (6 bases). Per the germline V gene, CDR1 is KGHSH and CDR2 is LQKENI. The V end lost 10 bases, the J end lost 0 bases, and 19 bases lay between the germline ends. This CDR3 contains 16 residues. The CDR3 sequence: CAILPLQGSSYNEQFF. DNA for the CDR3: TGTGCCATCTTACCACTCCAGGGGTCCTCCTACAATGAGCAGTTCTTC.

This clonotype was seen many times. This chain uses TRBV30 with TRBJ2-6; D gene ambiguous. Trimming removed 1 base from V and 0 bases from J, with 7 bases in between. Germline-derived CDR1 and CDR2 are GTSNPN and SVGIG (reference sequence). This CDR3 region has 15 residues. CDR3 nucleotide sequence: TGTGCCTGGAGTGGGGTCTACTCTGGGGCCAACGTCCTGACTTTC. Amino acids: CAWSGVYSGANVLTF.

At least ten counts were recorded for this clonotype. This chain connects TRBV12-3 or TRBV12-4 to TRBJ2-7; tentative D call: TRBD1 (6 bases). Trimming stripped 7 bases from V and 0 bases from J, with 16 bases between. The CDR3 sequence is 15 residues long. The CDR3 reads CASTNQGFSSYEQYF. The DNA for the CDR3 is TGTGCCAGCACAAACCAGGGGTTTTCCTCCTACGAGCAGTACTTC.

This clonotype was detected ten times or more. V gene TRBV18 combines with J gene TRBJ1-2; 8 nucleotides match TRBD1. V gave up 6 bases and J gave up 6 bases; unmatched junction bases: 12. The CDR3 spans 15 residues. From germline, CDR1 is KGHSH and CDR2 LQKENI. CDR3 nucleotide sequence: TGTGCCAGCTCTCCGGACAGGGTTCGGCTGGATGGCTACACCTTC. This codes for CASSPDRVRLDGYTF.

This clonotype was counted at least ten times. This chain uses TRBV10-3 with TRBJ2-1; either TRBD1 or TRBD2 may fit D (5 bases each). The germline V gene encodes CDR1 ENHRY and CDR2 SYGVKD. CDR3 length equals 16 residues. Trimming removed 6 bases at V and 5 bases at J, with 20 bases between. As DNA, the CDR3 is TGTGCCATCAGCCTCCGGGACCCCGAAGTCAACAATGAGCAGTTCTTC. Its translation: CAISLRDPEVNNEQFF.

This clonotype was seen ten or more times. The rearrangement uses TRBV5-1 and TRBJ2-3, with 7 nucleotides matching TRBD2. Trimming removed 2 bases from V and 4 bases from J; junction bases left unmatched: 4. The CDR3 sequence is 14 residues long. CDR1 and CDR2 (germline): SGHRS, YFSETQ. Here the CDR3 DNA reads TGCGCCAGCAGCTTAACTAGCGCTGCAGATACGCAGTATTTT. It specifies CASSLTSAADTQYF.

This clonotype was picked up many times. The gene calls are TRBV5-1 and TRBJ2-1; 10 positions match TRBD1. V lost 1 base to trimming and J lost 5 bases; unmatched junction nucleotides: 12. CDR3 length equals 18 residues. The germline V gene has CDR1 SGHRS and CDR2 YFSETQ. For the CDR3, the DNA is TGCGCCAGCAGCTTGCGTAAGGGGACAGGGGATATCAACAATGAGCAGTTCTTC. Translated, it gives CASSLRKGTGDINNEQFF.